This T cell receptor beta chain was retrieved from a study of blood T cell repertoires in COVID-19 (dated by TCRdb to 2019 to 2021). Background on the whole study: The collaborator samples originated in the United States, Italy and Spain and spanned the acute and convalescent phases of COVID-19. The prospective study material was composed of cDNA or gDNA derived from T cells, B-cell-depleted T cells, or PBMCs. The dataset comprised deeply sampled blood TCRbeta repertoires from subjects exposed to, actively infected with, or recovered from COVID-19. The repertoires were released in a freely available public database meant as a resource for research on the immune response to SARS-CoV-2. The samples were drawn from two sources: the first 160 participants of the ongoing ImmuneRACE study, and 1,200 or so subjects contributed by 6 global collaborators. Sample metadata almost always included a de-identified subject ID, COVID-19 status, age in years and sex. Where HLA class I and class II types were available, the types were taken from metadata supplied by the sample provider, not from assay-based typing.

The research as a whole found: Clinical and demographic metadata were provided uncurated, with the amount varying by source and participant.

CDR1 and CDR2 are read off the germline V gene (reference sequence) as LGHDT and YNNKEL. The trim is 1 base for V and 2 bases for J, with a gap of 15 bases between the germline ends. Including the terminal cysteine and phenylalanine, the CDR3 comprises 16 residues. The DNA shown is the 48-base CDR3, in frame from base 1. TCRbeta CDR3 regions were amplified from genomic DNA by means of the immunoSEQ Assay, a bias-controlled multiplex PCR. Under the source paper's analysis protocol: The number of nucleated cells in each sample was estimated by amplification of reference gene primers within the assay. To quantify the absolute abundance of each unique TCRbeta CDR3 rearrangement, sequence reads were collapsed and filtered. For each sample, productive Simpson clonality was calculated as the square root of Simpson's diversity index over productive rearrangements. Here the immuneACCESS table is served through TCRdb, limited to in-frame sequences with V and J called. Missing clones are a known gap in these copies; in checked studies unresolved V genes cover under half, and the rest lacks a known reason. The DNA gave D and trimming, while V, J and clone size come from that table. This sample is represented by 45,000 to 60,000 clones; around 90% of them were singletons. The leading ten clones occupy 7.4% of the sample.

Collaborating institutions collected whole blood in K2EDTA tubes following their own protocols. For TCRbeta analysis, collaborators shipped samples as frozen whole blood, isolated PBMCs, or DNA extracted from either of those sample types. With respect to this clone: The target of this receptor is not known. Qualities for individual bases were not recorded, and no much larger clone is one base off.

Sequencing used peripheral blood. The receptor comes from a human donor with active COVID-19. The donor label of this sample is uncertain. The V and J genes are TRBV3-1 (or the pseudogene TRBV3-2) and TRBJ2-7, with the D gene call left open. In nucleotides, the sequence is TGTGCCAGCAGCCAAGGAATAAGTGCGGCCACCTACGAGCAGTACTTC. Translation gives CASSQGISAATYEQYF.